Below are 7 T cell receptor beta chains sequenced from a single sample in a study of T-cell reconstitution after alpha-beta-depleted transplantation in children. As it was prepared, the TCRbeta library received unique molecular identifiers. MiXCR was run by TCRdb on the PCR reads, yielding one entry per CDR3 protein. The top ten clones hold over 3.5% of a sample with 350,000 to 450,000 distinct CDR3 sequences, 13% of them seen once. Sequencing used PBMCs, obtained from the stem cell graft. The receptor set was obtained from a human donor who donated a stem cell graft to a child with Fanconi anemia.

This clonotype was counted only a few times. This chain uses TRBV4-1 with TRBJ1-1; TRBD1 matches at 7 bases. Trimming removed 4 bases from V and 4 bases from J; junction bases left unmatched: 9. The CDR3 consists of 15 residues. Looked up from germline, CDR1 is MGHRA and CDR2 is YSYEKL. The CDR3 sequence is CASSRRDRISTEAFF. The DNA of the CDR3 is TGCGCCAGCAGCCGCCGGGACAGAATCTCCACTGAAGCTTTCTTT.

The rearrangement joins TRBV20-1 to TRBJ2-3; 8 positions match TRBD2. With V trimmed by 0 bases and J by 14 bases, 7 bases remained unmatched. The CDR3 covers 12 residues. CDR1 DFQATT and CDR2 SNEGSKA come from the germline V gene (reference sequence). CDR3 in amino acids: CSARDYGRARYF. CDR3 bases: TGCAGTGCTAGAGATTACGGGAGGGCGAGGTATTTT.

This clonotype was seen ten or more times. The chain carries TRBV4-3 and TRBJ2-1; the D call may be TRBD1 or TRBD2 (5 bases each). Trimming left V 5 bases short and J 4 bases short, with 12 bases between. The CDR3 consists of 14 residues. Germline lookup yields CDR1 LGHNA and CDR2 YSLEER. The CDR3: CASSYLWGYNEQFF. The CDR3 region has the DNA TGCGCCAGCAGCTATTTATGGGGGTACAATGAGCAGTTCTTC.

This clonotype was detected a few times. The chain uses TRBV11-2 and TRBJ2-1, with D maybe TRBD2 (5 bases). This CDR3 has 15 amino acids. CDR1 is SGHAT and CDR2 is FQNNGV in the germline V gene. V lost 7 bases, J lost 7 bases, and 20 bases lay in between. In DNA, the CDR3 is TGTGCCAGCAAACCCGATGCGGGCTTCGTGAATGAGCAGTTCTTC. This sequence encodes CASKPDAGFVNEQFF.

The V and J genes are TRBV14 and TRBJ2-1; 10 bases agree with TRBD2. The CDR3 extends over 16 amino acids. The V and J ends lost 0 bases and 4 bases, in that order; junction bases with no gene match: 3. Germline V gives CDR1 SGHDN, CDR2 FVKESK. The CDR3 nucleotides are TGTGCCAGCAGCCAAGAACTAGCGGGGTTATACAATGAGCAGTTCTTC. Translated: CASSQELAGLYNEQFF.

The chain recombines TRBV29-1 with TRBJ2-5, with D unclear. V was trimmed by 3 bases and J by 5 bases, leaving 10 bases between them. This CDR3 has 12 amino acids. Per germline, CDR1 SQVTM and CDR2 ANQGSEA. CDR3 DNA sequence: TGCAGCGTTGACGGGCCGTCGGAGACCCAGTACTTC. Residues: CSVDGPSETQYF.

This clonotype occurred a few times. The chain employs TRBV13 and TRBJ1-1; weak D call: TRBD1 (5 bases). Germline assignment: CDR1 PRHDT and CDR2 FYEKMQ (reference sequence). The V and J ends lost 3 bases and 6 bases respectively, with 17 bases between them. CDR3 length equals 15 residues. The CDR3 DNA reads TGTGCCAGCAGCTTGGTGGGCGGGGGGAAGGCTGAAGCTTTCTTT. Amino acid sequence: CASSLVGGGKAEAFF. The whole variable domain, remainder taken from reference TRBV13 and TRBJ1-1, is AAGVIQSPRHLIKEKRETATLKCYPIPRHDTVYWYQQGPGQDPQFLISFYEKMQSDKGSIPDRFSAQQFSDYHSELNMSSLELGDSALYFCASSLVGGGKAEAFFGQGTRLTVV.